This record looks at one T cell receptor beta chain sequence and its context. The data originate from a study of PD-L1 blockade in urothelial cancer. Study-wide context: Patients' prior chemotherapy regimens numbered 0 to 3.

Libraries were prepared by immunoSEQ multiplex PCR; TCRdb keeps only in-frame clonotypes and omits some of them. Here the sample spans tens of thousands of clones, more than 85% being singletons. Germline V gene lookup returns CDR1 DFQATT and CDR2 SNEGSKA (reference sequence). The CDR3 has 11 amino acids. With 5 bases clipped from V and 6 bases from J, the junction kept 4 bases outside the gene matches. This receptor was taken from a man between 60 and 70 years old with urothelial cancer. The input for sequencing was PBMCs, taken around atezolizumab (anti-PD-L1) treatment. The chain employs TRBV20-1 and TRBJ2-7; 7 positions match TRBD2. Here the CDR3 reads CSAPWEGEQYF. The CDR3 nucleotides are TGCAGTGCTCCATGGGAGGGCGAGCAGTACTTC.